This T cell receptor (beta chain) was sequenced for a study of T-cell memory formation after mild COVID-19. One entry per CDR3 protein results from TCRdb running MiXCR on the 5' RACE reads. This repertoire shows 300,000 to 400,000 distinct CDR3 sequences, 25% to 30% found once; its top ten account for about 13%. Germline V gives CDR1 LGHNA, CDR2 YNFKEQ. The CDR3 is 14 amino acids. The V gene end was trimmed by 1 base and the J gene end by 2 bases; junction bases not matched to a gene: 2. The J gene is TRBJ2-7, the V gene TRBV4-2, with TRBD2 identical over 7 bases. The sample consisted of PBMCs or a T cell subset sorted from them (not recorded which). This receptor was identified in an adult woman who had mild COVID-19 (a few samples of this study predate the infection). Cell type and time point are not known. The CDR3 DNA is TGTGCCAGCAGCCAAGGGACTAGTGCCTACGAGCAGTACTTC. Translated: CASSQGTSAYEQYF.